Listed here are 24 T cell receptor beta chains from one sample, sequenced in a study of cytomegalovirus exposure and HLA in healthy donors. Researchers ran the PCR with 60 Vbeta and 13 Jbeta primers. The assay was immunoSEQ multiplex PCR, and TCRdb's table has in-frame clones only and misses some. The sample has roughly 140,000 clones; under 85% are singletons. Sequences were obtained from PBMCs. The receptors originated from a woman aged 40 to 49 in good health and CMV-seropositive.

V gene TRBV19 combines with J gene TRBJ1-2; D is possibly TRBD1 (5 bases). Trimming pared 7 bases from V and 3 bases from J, leaving 12 bases between. The CDR3 extends over 13 amino acids. Germline V gene data show CDR1 as LNHDA and CDR2 as SQIVND (reference sequence). The CDR3 DNA is TGTGCCAGTATGGGGCCCAACGACTATGGCTACACCTTC. Protein product: CASMGPNDYGYTF. Drawing the rest from reference TRBV19 and TRBJ1-2, the complete variable domain is DGGITQSPKYLFRKEGQNVTLSCEQNLNHDAMYWYRQDPGQGLRLIYYSQIVNDFQKGDIAEGYSVSREKKESFPLTVTSAQKNPTAFYLCASMGPNDYGYTFGSGTRLTVV.

This clone was seen a single time. This chain uses TRBV10-3 with TRBJ1-2; weak D call: TRBD1 (5 bases). Germline V CDR1 and CDR2: ENHRY, SYGVKD. Trimming shortened V by 3 bases and J by 7 bases, and 9 bases separated the two germline ends. This CDR3 region has 12 residues. The CDR3 region has the DNA TGTGCCATCAGTGACACGACAGTTGGCTACACCTTC. Its translation: CAISDTTVGYTF.

V is TRBV7-9 and J is TRBJ2-1, with no clear D. Per germline, CDR1 SEHNR and CDR2 FQNEAQ (reference sequence). V dropped 0 bases and J dropped 5 bases, with 17 bases sitting between them. CDR3 length: 17 residues. This CDR3 is CASSLAQSAKVHNEQFF. The DNA for the CDR3 is TGTGCCAGCAGCTTAGCGCAATCAGCGAAGGTACACAATGAGCAGTTCTTC.

This clone was counted a few times. The J gene is TRBJ1-3, the V gene TRBV28; 7 nucleotides agree with TRBD1. This CDR3 has 17 residues. V lost 6 bases, J lost 0 bases, and 11 bases stayed unmatched. Germline CDR1 is MDHEN and CDR2 is SYDVKM. DNA of the CDR3: TGTGCCAGCAGATCTACCGGGACAGCAAGCTCTGGAAACACCATATATTTT. This sequence encodes CASRSTGTASSGNTIYF.

This clone was detected a few times. J is TRBJ2-7 and V is TRBV2, with a possible D match to TRBD2 (6 bases). Germline V CDR1 and CDR2: SNHLY, FYNNEI. V dropped 4 bases and J dropped 2 bases, with 6 bases sitting between them. This CDR3 comprises 12 residues. CDR3 sequence reads: CASSAGAYEQYF. The CDR3 coding sequence is TGTGCCAGCAGTGCGGGAGCCTACGAGCAGTACTTC.

The chain recombines TRBV7-2 with TRBJ1-5; possibly TRBD1 for D (5 bases). V was trimmed by 1 base and J by 7 bases, leaving 11 bases between them. This CDR3 contains 14 residues. From germline, CDR1 is SGHTA and CDR2 FQGNSA. Written as DNA, the CDR3 is TGTGCCAGCAGCTTAGTGTCAGGGATCCAGCCCCAGCATTTT. As protein: CASSLVSGIQPQHF.

This chain uses TRBV28 with TRBJ1-2, with a tentative D call TRBD1 (6 bases). There are 14 residues in the CDR3. The germline V gene has CDR1 MDHEN and CDR2 SYDVKM. V was trimmed by 5 bases and J by 8 bases, leaving 18 bases between them. The CDR3 coding sequence is TGTGCCAGCAGTCCCCCGTTTGGGGACATGGGCTACACCTTC. Amino acid sequence: CASSPPFGDMGYTF.

This clone was counted once. J is TRBJ2-5 and V is TRBV7-2; D possibly corresponds to TRBD2 (7 bases). The CDR3 length is 15 residues. V gave up 7 bases and J gave up 4 bases, with 19 bases separating them. Germline CDR1 SGHTA, CDR2 FQGNSA. Here the CDR3 DNA reads TGTGCCAGCACGCGAGCCGGGGGGCCGGGAGAGACCCAGTACTTC. This sequence encodes CASTRAGGPGETQYF.

The gene calls are TRBV4-1 and TRBJ2-1; 9 bases are shared with TRBD2. Trimming cost V 2 bases and J 1 base; bases outside gene matches: 6. Germline assignment: CDR1 MGHRA and CDR2 YSYEKL. This CDR3 contains 17 residues. The CDR3 nucleotides are TGCGCCAGCAGCCAAAATATAGCGGGGGATTCCTACAATGAGCAGTTCTTC. Protein: CASSQNIAGDSYNEQFF.

The chain employs TRBV12-2 and TRBJ2-2; the table gives TRBD1 as D, unverified against the DNA. TRBV12-2 is marked as a pseudogene. This CDR3 has 16 residues. CDR3 sequence: CASRYKNTGMSGELFF. The CDR3 DNA reads TGTGCAAGTCGCTACAAGAATACAGGGATGTCCGGGGAGCTGTTTTTT.

The V and J genes are TRBV6-1 and TRBJ1-4, with D possibly being TRBD1 (6 bases). The CDR3 sequence is 10 residues long. Germline CDR1 is MNHNS and CDR2 is SASEGT. V was cut by 4 bases and J by 16 bases, with 10 bases left in between. This CDR3 is CASSGTVPFF. As DNA, the CDR3 is TGTGCCAGCAGTGGGACAGTGCCGTTTTTT.

This chain links TRBV28 with TRBJ1-3; D not certain. The CDR3 extends over 16 amino acids. CDR1 MDHEN and CDR2 SYDVKM come from the germline V gene. V was pared by 2 bases and J by 2 bases, with 13 bases between. The DNA for the CDR3 is TGTGCCAGCAGTTTACCAGGATTACTGGCTGGAAACACCATATATTTT. Translated: CASSLPGLLAGNTIYF.

The chain carries TRBV6-1 and TRBJ1-2; 11 bases agree with TRBD1. The CDR3 is 15 amino acids. Germline V lookup: CDR1 MNHNS, CDR2 SASEGT. J lost 8 bases, V lost 6 bases, and 11 bases had no gene match. CDR3 bases: TGTGCCAGCAGGGTAGGACAGGGGGCTGGTAGCGGCTACACCTTC. As protein: CASRVGQGAGSGYTF.

The CDR3 DNA follows: TGTGCCAGCAACCTGGTTGCCCTAGACAATGAGCAGTTCTTC. Amino acid sequence: CASNLVALDNEQFF. The chain joins TRBV7-9 to TRBJ2-1, with no clear D. The V and J ends lost 7 bases and 5 bases respectively, with 15 bases between them. This CDR3 comprises 14 residues. Per germline, CDR1 SEHNR and CDR2 FQNEAQ (reference sequence).

The rearrangement uses TRBV9 and TRBJ1-2; 7 nucleotides match TRBD1. The trim removed 6 bases at V and 7 bases at J, leaving 9 bases unmatched. CDR1 and CDR2 from the germline V gene are SGDLS and YYNGEE. CDR3 length equals 13 residues. The CDR3 protein is CASKGGRGPGYTF. The CDR3 bases are TGTGCCAGCAAGGGGGGAAGGGGGCCTGGCTACACCTTC.

The chain combines TRBV9 with TRBJ1-1; possibly TRBD1 for D (5 bases). The CDR3 covers 13 residues. The germline CDR1 and CDR2 sequences are SGDLS and YYNGEE. V lost 2 bases and J 2 bases, leaving 7 bases between the germline ends. The CDR3 sequence is CASSVTDNTEAFF. In nucleotides, the CDR3 is TGTGCCAGCAGCGTGACAGATAACACTGAAGCTTTCTTT.

This clone was found once. This rearrangement joins TRBV7-3 to TRBJ2-1; perhaps TRBD2 as D (7 bases). The V and J ends lost 2 bases and 2 bases respectively, with 10 bases between them. The CDR3 sequence is 15 residues long. Germline values: CDR1 SGHTA, CDR2 FQGTGA. The CDR3 spells CASSLGGGPYNEQFF. CDR3 nucleotide sequence: TGTGCCAGCAGCTTAGGGGGGGGGCCCTACAATGAGCAGTTCTTC.

The chain carries TRBV6-1 and TRBJ2-2, with TRBD1 as a possible D gene (6 bases). The V end was cut by 8 bases, the J end by 5 bases, with 9 bases between. Germline V gene data show CDR1 as MNHNS and CDR2 as SASEGT. This CDR3 has 12 residues. In DNA, the CDR3 is TGTGCCAGCCGACAGGTAACCGGGGAGCTGTTTTTT. It specifies CASRQVTGELFF.

The chain combines TRBV2 with TRBJ2-7; 7 nucleotides line up with TRBD1. Germline loops: CDR1 SNHLY, CDR2 FYNNEI. The J segment lost 3 bases and the V segment lost 7 bases, leaving 12 bases of the junction unmatched. The CDR3 is made up of 15 amino acids. The CDR3 sequence is CASTKQGIGVYEQYF. Here the CDR3 DNA reads TGTGCCAGCACCAAACAGGGGATCGGCGTCTACGAGCAGTACTTC.

The chain carries TRBV9 and TRBJ1-2; a possible D gene is TRBD1 (6 bases). The CDR3 extends over 13 amino acids. V was shortened by 4 bases and J by 8 bases, with 15 bases between the two germline ends. CDR1 SGDLS and CDR2 YYNGEE come from the germline V gene. The CDR3 sequence is CASSPDGGRGYTF. The CDR3 DNA reads as TGTGCCAGCAGCCCTGACGGGGGGCGGGGCTACACCTTC.

CDR3 DNA sequence: TGTGCCAGCAGACTCGGACAGTACAATGAGCAGTTCTTC. It is translated as CASRLGQYNEQFF. The chain has TRBV6-5 and TRBJ2-1; D perhaps matches TRBD1 (6 bases). Germline CDR1 reads MNHEY; CDR2 reads SVGAGI. This CDR3 has 13 residues. Trimming left V 6 bases short and J 4 bases short, with 10 bases between.

This chain links TRBV2 with TRBJ1-2, with D unclear. Germline assignment: CDR1 SNHLY and CDR2 FYNNEI. This CDR3 comprises 12 residues. Trimming stripped 3 bases from V and 2 bases from J, with 4 bases between. The CDR3 bases are TGTGCCAGCAGTGATCAGAACTATGGCTACACCTTC. Its protein product is CASSDQNYGYTF.

V gene TRBV27 combines with J gene TRBJ1-2; weak D call: TRBD1 (6 bases). Trimming removed 9 bases from V and 0 bases from J, with 11 bases in between. Germline CDR1 is MNHEY and CDR2 is SMNVEV (reference sequence). The CDR3 runs 13 residues. The CDR3 nucleotides read TGTGCCAGTGGACAGCCTCCTAACTATGGCTACACCTTC. This gives the protein CASGQPPNYGYTF.

The rearrangement joins TRBV2 to TRBJ1-6, with D maybe TRBD1 (6 bases). The CDR3 runs 15 residues. Germline CDR1 SNHLY, CDR2 FYNNEI. Trimming cost V 6 bases and J 9 bases, with 18 bases left between them. The CDR3 loop is CASRSTGSRSSPLHF. CDR3 DNA sequence: TGTGCCAGCAGATCAACAGGGTCGAGGAGTTCACCCCTCCACTTT.